This T cell receptor (beta chain) was sequenced in a study of CD8 T cells in ankylosing spondylitis listed by TCRdb under 2017. As for the study more broadly: T cell receptor beta repertoires were profiled in healthy donors and ankylosing spondylitis patients so that disease-linked TCR variants could be found. In total, the full study cohort was made up of roughly 110 healthy donors and approximately 27 ankylosing spondylitis patients. Peripheral blood samples were taken, and synovial fluid was additionally collected from ankylosing spondylitis patients. Results and caveats for the whole study, not just this receptor: Some of the motif variants had been reported before in the synovial fluid and blood of reactive arthritis patients, a finding that suggests common disease-initiation mechanisms. Significant enrichment of the disease-linked clones was reported in matched synovial fluid samples from ankylosing spondylitis patients. A TCR beta motif made up of several highly homologous amino acid variants appeared to be characteristic of blood from ankylosing spondylitis patients. The disease-linked clones had a CD8+ phenotype and were found at relatively low frequencies in peripheral blood.

A word on this clonotype: The target of this receptor is not known. Germline and junction disagree at one end, which may indicate a read error.

TCRdb names Illumina HiSeq 2500 as the instrument used. TCR beta libraries were prepared by quantitative 5'-RACE with molecular barcodes. On the authors' methods: A new computational method based on a probabilistic model of VDJ rearrangement was used to identify disease-linked TCR variants. TCRdb passed the public sequencing reads through fastp at Q25 and MiXCR, retaining productive beta sequences. Duplicate CDR3 protein sequences are folded into a single record with the most common DNA and genes. The V and J calls reflect TCRdb's pipeline rather than the authors' work. The sample table lists 150,000 to 200,000 distinct CDR3 sequences, 11% of them with a count of one. Just under 30% of the sample is in the top ten clones. The germline V gene encodes CDR1 DFQATT and CDR2 SNEGSKA (reference sequence). The CDR3 numbers 15 residues from cysteine through phenylalanine. CDR3 DNA is the only sequence kept; it has 45 bases, read in frame from the first base.

Rearrangement joined TRBV20-1 to TRBJ2-1, and 9 junctional nucleotides match TRBD2. The sequenced sample was blood, either unsorted or a sorted T cell fraction (not recorded which). This clonotype originated in a male donor with ankylosing spondylitis or in good health (not recorded which). In nucleotides, the sequence is TGCTGTGCTCCGACCTTAGCGGGAGATGAGGATGAGCAGTTCTTC. It codes for CCAPTLAGDEDEQFF.